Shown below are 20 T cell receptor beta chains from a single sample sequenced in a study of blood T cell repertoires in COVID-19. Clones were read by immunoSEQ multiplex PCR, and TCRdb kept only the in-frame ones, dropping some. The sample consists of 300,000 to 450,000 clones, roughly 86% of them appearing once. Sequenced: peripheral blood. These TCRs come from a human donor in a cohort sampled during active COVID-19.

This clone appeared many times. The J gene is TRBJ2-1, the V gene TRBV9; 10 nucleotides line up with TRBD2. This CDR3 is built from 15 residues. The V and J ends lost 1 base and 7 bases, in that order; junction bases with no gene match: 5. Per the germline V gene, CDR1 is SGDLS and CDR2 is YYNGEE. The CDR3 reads CASSVSGREINEQFF. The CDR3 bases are TGTGCCAGCAGCGTAAGCGGGAGGGAAATTAATGAGCAGTTCTTC. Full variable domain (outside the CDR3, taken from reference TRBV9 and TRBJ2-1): DSGVTQTPKHLITATGQRVTLRCSPRSGDLSVYWYQQSLDQGLQFLIQYYNGEERAKGNILERFSAQQFPDLHSELNLSSLELGDSALYFCASSVSGREINEQFFGPGTRLTVL.

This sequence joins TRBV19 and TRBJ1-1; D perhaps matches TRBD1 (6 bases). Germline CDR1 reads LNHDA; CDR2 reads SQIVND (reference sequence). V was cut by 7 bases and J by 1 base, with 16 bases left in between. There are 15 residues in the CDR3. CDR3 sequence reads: CASTPTGSGNTEAFF. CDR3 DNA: TGTGCCAGTACCCCTACAGGGTCTGGGAACACTGAAGCTTTCTTT.

The CDR3 bases are TGTGCCAGCAGCGTAGGTACAGGGGCCCAAGAGACCCAGTACTTC. Residues: CASSVGTGAQETQYF. The chain is built from TRBV9 and TRBJ2-5, with 7 bases that match TRBD1. Germline CDR1 reads SGDLS; CDR2 reads YYNGEE. V lost 0 bases, J lost 1 base, and 3 bases stayed unmatched. CDR3 length: 15 amino acids.

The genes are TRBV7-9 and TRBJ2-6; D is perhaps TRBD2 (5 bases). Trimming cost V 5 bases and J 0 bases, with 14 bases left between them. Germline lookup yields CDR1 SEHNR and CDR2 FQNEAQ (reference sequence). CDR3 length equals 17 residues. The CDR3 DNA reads TGTGCCAGCAGCCCTCGGGGTATGGGCTCTGGGGCCAACGTCCTGACTTTC. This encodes CASSPRGMGSGANVLTF.

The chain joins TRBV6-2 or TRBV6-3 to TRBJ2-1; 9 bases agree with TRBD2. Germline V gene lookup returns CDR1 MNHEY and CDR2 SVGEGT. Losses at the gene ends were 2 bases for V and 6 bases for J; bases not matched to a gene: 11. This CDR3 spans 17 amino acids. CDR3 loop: CASSYRAGGPGANEQFF. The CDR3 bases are TGTGCCAGCAGTTACCGGGCGGGGGGGCCCGGGGCCAATGAGCAGTTCTTC.

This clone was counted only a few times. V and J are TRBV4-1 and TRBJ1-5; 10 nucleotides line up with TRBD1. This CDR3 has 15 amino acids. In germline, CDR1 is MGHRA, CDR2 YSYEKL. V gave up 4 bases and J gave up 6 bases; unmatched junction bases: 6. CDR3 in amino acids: CASSRIRDRGQPQHF. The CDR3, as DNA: TGCGCCAGCAGCCGTATCCGGGACAGGGGTCAGCCCCAGCATTTT.

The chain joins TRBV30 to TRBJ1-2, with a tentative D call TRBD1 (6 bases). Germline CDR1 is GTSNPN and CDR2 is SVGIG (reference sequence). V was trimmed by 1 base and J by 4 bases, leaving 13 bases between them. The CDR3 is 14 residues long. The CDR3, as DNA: TGTGCCTGGAGTGCGCGGGGGCCCTCCTATGGCTACACCTTC. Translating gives CAWSARGPSYGYTF.

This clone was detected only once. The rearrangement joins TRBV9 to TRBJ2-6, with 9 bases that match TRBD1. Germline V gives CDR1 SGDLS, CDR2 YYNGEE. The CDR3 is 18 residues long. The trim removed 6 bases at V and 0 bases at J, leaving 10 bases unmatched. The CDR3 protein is CASNLGQGPSSGANVLTF. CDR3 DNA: TGTGCCAGCAACCTCGGACAGGGGCCTTCCTCTGGGGCCAACGTCCTGACTTTC. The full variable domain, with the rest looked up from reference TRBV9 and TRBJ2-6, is DSGVTQTPKHLITATGQRVTLRCSPRSGDLSVYWYQQSLDQGLQFLIQYYNGEERAKGNILERFSAQQFPDLHSELNLSSLELGDSALYFCASNLGQGPSSGANVLTFGAGSRLTVL.

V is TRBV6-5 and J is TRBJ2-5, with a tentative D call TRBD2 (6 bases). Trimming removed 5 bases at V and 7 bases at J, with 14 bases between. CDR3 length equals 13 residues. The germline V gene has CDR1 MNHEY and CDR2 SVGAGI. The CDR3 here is CASSRAKGGTQYF. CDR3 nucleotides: TGTGCCAGCAGTCGCGCTAAGGGAGGGACCCAGTACTTC.

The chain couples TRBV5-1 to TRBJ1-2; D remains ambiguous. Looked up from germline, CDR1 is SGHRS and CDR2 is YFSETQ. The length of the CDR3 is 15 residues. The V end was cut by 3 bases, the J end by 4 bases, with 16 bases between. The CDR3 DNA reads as TGCGCCAGCAGCTCGTCACCGTCGGGGATCTATGGCTACACCTTC. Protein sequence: CASSSSPSGIYGYTF.

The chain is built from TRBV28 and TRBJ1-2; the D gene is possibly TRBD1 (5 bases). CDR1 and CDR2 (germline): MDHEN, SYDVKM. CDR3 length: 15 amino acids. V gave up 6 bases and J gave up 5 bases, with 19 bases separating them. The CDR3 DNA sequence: TGTGCCAGCAGGGCGGGATTGGGACCTATTTATGGCTACACCTTC. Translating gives CASRAGLGPIYGYTF.

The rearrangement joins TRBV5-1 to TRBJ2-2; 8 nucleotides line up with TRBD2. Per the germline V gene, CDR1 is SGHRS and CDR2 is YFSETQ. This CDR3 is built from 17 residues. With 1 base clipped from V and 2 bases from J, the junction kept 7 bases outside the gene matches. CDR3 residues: CASSLREGQKNTGELFF. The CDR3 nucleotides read TGCGCCAGCAGCTTGCGGGAGGGCCAAAAAAACACCGGGGAGCTGTTTTTT.

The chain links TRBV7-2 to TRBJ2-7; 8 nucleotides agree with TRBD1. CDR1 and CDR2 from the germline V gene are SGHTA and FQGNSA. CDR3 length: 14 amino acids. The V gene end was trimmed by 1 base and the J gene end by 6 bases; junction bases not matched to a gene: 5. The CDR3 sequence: CASSLEQGVFEQYF. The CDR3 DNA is TGTGCCAGCAGCTTAGAACAGGGGGTATTCGAGCAGTACTTC.

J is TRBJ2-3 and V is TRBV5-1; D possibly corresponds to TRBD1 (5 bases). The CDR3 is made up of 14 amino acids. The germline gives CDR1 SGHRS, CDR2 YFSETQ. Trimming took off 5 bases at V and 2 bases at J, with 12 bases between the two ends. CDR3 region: CASRAQGLTDTQYF. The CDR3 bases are TGCGCCAGCAGGGCGCAGGGTCTCACAGATACGCAGTATTTT.

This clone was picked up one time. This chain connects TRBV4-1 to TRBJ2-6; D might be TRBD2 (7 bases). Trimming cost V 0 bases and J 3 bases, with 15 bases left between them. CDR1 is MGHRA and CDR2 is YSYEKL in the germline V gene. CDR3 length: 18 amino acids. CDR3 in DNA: TGCGCCAGCAGCCAAGATGATGCGGGGGCGGGTGGGGCCAACGTCCTGACTTTC. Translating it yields CASSQDDAGAGGANVLTF.

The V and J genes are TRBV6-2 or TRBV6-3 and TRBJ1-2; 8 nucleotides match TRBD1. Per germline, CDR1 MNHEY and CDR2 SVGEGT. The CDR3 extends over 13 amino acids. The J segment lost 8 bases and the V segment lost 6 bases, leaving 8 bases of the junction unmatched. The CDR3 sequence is CASSDGTGWGYTF. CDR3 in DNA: TGTGCCAGCAGCGATGGGACAGGCTGGGGCTACACCTTC.

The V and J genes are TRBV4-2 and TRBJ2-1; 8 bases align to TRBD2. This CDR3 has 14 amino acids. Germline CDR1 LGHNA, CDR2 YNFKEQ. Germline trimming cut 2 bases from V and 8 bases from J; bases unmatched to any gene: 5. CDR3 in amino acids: CASSQSGGNYEQFF. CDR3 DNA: TGTGCCAGCAGCCAAAGCGGGGGAAACTATGAGCAGTTCTTC.

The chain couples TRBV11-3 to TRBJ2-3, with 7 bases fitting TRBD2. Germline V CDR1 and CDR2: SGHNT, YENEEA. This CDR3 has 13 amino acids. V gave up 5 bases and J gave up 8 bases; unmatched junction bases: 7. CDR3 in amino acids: CASSTGREATQYF. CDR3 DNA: TGTGCCAGCAGCACGGGACGGGAGGCTACGCAGTATTTT.

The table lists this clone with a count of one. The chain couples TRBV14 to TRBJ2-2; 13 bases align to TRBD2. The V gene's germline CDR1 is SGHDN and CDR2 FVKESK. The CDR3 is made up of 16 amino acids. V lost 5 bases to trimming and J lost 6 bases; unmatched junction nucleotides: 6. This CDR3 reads CASSGPGLAGSGELFF. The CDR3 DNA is TGTGCCAGCAGCGGGCCGGGACTAGCGGGGTCCGGGGAGCTGTTTTTT.

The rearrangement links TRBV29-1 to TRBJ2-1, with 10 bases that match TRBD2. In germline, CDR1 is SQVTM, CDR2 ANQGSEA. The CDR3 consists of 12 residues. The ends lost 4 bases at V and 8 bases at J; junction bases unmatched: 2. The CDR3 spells CSVAAGGYEQFF. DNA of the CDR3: TGCAGCGTTGCAGCGGGAGGGTATGAGCAGTTCTTC.